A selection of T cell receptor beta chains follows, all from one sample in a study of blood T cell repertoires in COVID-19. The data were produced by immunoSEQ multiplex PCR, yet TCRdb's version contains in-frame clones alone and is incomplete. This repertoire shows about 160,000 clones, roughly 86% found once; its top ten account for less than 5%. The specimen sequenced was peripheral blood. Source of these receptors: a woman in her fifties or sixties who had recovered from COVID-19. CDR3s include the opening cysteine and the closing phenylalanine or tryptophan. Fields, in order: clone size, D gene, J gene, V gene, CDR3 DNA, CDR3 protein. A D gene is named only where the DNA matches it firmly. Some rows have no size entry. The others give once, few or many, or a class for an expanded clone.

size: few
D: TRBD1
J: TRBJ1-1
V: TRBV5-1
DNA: TGCGCCAGCAGCTTCCAGGGGGACACTGAAGCTTTCTTT
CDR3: CASSFQGDTEAFF

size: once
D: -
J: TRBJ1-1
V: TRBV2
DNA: TGTGCCAGCAGCTATACAGCCCTAAACACTGAAGCTTTCTTT
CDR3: CASSYTALNTEAFF

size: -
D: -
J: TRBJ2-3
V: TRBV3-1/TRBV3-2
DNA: TGTGCCAGCAGCCAAAGACAGGAGGCAGATACGCAGTATTTT
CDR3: CASSQRQEADTQYF

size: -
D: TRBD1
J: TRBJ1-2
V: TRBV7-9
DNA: TGTGCCAGCAGCTTTAGGGACAGGCCATGGGATGGCTACACCTTC
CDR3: CASSFRDRPWDGYTF

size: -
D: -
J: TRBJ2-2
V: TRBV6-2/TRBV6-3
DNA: TGTGCCAGCAGCACATCTACAGCGAACACCGGGGAGCTGTTTTTT
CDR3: CASSTSTANTGELFF

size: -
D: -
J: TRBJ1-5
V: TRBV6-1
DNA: TGTGCCAGCAGTGGAGCAGGCGGTCTGGGCAATCAGCCCCAGCATTTT
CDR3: CASSGAGGLGNQPQHF

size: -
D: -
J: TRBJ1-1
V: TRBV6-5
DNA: TGTGCCAGCAGCTCTGAAAGGACTGACACTGAAGCTTTCTTT
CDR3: CASSSERTDTEAFF

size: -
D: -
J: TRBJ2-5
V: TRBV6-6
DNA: TGTGCCAGCAGTTACTCGAGCAGGACACCACAAGAGACCCAGTACTTC
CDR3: CASSYSSRTPQETQYF

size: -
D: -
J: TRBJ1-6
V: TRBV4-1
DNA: TGCGCCAGCAGCCCACCGACTGGAAATTCACCCCTCCACTTT
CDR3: CASSPPTGNSPLHF

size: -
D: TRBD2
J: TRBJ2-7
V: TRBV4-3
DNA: TGCGCCAGCAGCCAAGAGGGGGGACTAGCGGGGCGTGCCTACGAGCAGTACTTC
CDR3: CASSQEGGLAGRAYEQYF

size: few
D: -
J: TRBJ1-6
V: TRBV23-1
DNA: TGCGCCAGCAGTCAATTTCTCCAGGTCAAGACAAAAAATAATTCACCCCTCCACTTT
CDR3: CASSQFLQVKTKNNSPLHF

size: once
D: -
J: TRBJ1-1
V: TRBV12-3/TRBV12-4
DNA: TGTGCCAGCAGTTTGGCGGGGAACACTGAAGCTTTCTTT
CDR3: CASSLAGNTEAFF

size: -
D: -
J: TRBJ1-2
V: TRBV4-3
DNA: TGCGCCAGCAGCCAAGATCTAACAGCTTTAGACTATGGCTACACCTTC
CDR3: CASSQDLTALDYGYTF

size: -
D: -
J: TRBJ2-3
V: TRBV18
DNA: TGTGCCAGCTCACCATCGGGAAGCACAGATACGCAGTATTTT
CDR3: CASSPSGSTDTQYF

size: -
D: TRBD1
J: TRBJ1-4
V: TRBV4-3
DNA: TGCGCCAGCAGCCAAGCCTACACAGGGGTTAATGAAAAACTGTTTTTT
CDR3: CASSQAYTGVNEKLFF